These T cell receptor beta chains were read from a single sample in a study of cytotoxic CD8 clonotypes in ibrutinib-treated CLL. Sequencing used immunoSEQ multiplex PCR; TCRdb keeps in-frame clones, though not all of them. This table has 150,000 to 200,000 clones, approximately 90% appearing once. The material was PBMCs, obtained at disease progression, from a patient treated with ibrutinib. These receptors were taken from a human donor with chronic lymphocytic leukemia. CDR3s include the opening cysteine and the closing phenylalanine or tryptophan.

j_gene | v_gene | len | CDR3aa
TRBJ1-3 | TRBV5-5 | 14 | CASRPQVSGNTIYF
TRBJ2-1 | TRBV27 | 15 | CASSRDGSSYNEQFF
TRBJ2-5 | TRBV6-1 | 12 | CASSEGEETQYF
TRBJ2-7 | TRBV6-1 | 15 | CASRVGLAETYEQYF
TRBJ2-7 | TRBV4-1 | 15 | CASSHPGGAFNEQYF
TRBJ2-1 | TRBV7-2 | 15 | CASSPREGRVSEQFF
TRBJ1-1 | TRBV2 | 12 | CASSEQYTEAFF
TRBJ1-3 | TRBV15 | 17 | CATSRDLAGLSGNTIYF
TRBJ1-3 | TRBV30 | 12 | CALTGAGNTIYF
TRBJ2-7 | TRBV6-7 | 14 | CASTKPDRTYEQYF
TRBJ1-3 | TRBV28 | 14 | CASGRSRSGNTIYF
TRBJ1-3 | TRBV27 | 14 | CASSFGQGGNTIYF
TRBJ2-1 | TRBV10-3 | 14 | CAIIYQRESNEQFF
TRBJ2-5 | TRBV11-2 | 14 | CASSFSYSRETQYF
TRBJ2-7 | TRBV6-1 | 15 | CASSLTSGRGDEQYF
TRBJ1-2 | TRBV4-3 | 16 | CASSQDRQGANVGYTF
TRBJ2-1 | TRBV9 | 15 | CASSIPAGRVHEQFF
TRBJ2-5 | TRBV5-3 | 17 | CARSKSPRHQGWETQYF
TRBJ1-2 | TRBV5-1 | 14 | CASSLAQGIGGYTF
TRBJ1-5 | TRBV7-2 | 14 | CASSPAGNNQPQHF
TRBJ1-2 | TRBV28 | 14 | CASSPTPQGAGYTF
TRBJ2-1 | TRBV6-6 | 16 | CASSLFSGSSYNEQFF
TRBJ2-7 | TRBV5-4 | 15 | CASSAYSGNSYEQYF
TRBJ2-5 | TRBV11-3 | 15 | CASSLDRGGQETQYF
TRBJ2-7 | TRBV23-1 | 19 | CASSQLAGRARVPSYEQYF
TRBJ2-7 | TRBV16 | 15 | CASSQSRTVSYEQYF
TRBJ1-5 | TRBV19 | 21 | CASTPPGQGSAGYYSNQPQHF
TRBJ2-6 | TRBV11-3 | 15 | CASSRAEGGANVLTF
TRBJ1-2 | TRBV13 | 15 | CASSLGQGINYGYTF
TRBJ2-7 | TRBV14 | 13 | CASSRGKGYEQYF
TRBJ1-1 | TRBV6-5 | 15 | CASSYYRALNTEAFF
TRBJ1-1 | TRBV7-6 | 13 | CASSLEARGEAFF
TRBJ2-1 | TRBV7-3 | 15 | CASSFDGSSYNEQFF
TRBJ1-4 | TRBV7-2 | 15 | CASSLRGALSEKLFF
TRBJ2-5 | TRBV4-2 | 16 | CASSRPTSGTQETQYF
TRBJ1-1 | TRBV10-1 | 16 | CASPLGSRSLNTEAFF
TRBJ2-7 | TRBV27 | 15 | CASSFQGEIGYEQYF
TRBJ1-2 | TRBV6-5 | 15 | CASSYVRTGTSGYTF